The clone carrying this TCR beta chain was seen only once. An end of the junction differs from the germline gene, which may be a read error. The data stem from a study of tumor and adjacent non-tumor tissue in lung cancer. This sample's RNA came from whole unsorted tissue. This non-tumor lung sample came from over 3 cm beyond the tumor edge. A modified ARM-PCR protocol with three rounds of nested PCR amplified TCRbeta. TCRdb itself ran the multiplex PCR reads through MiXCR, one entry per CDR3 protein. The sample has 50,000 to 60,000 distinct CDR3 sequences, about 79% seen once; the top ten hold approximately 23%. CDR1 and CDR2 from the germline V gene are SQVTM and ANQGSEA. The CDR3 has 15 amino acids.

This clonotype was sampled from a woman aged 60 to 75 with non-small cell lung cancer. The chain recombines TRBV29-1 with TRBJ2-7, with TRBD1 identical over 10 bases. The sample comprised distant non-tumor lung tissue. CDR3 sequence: CSVGLRQGASYQQYF. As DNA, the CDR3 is TGCAGCGTTGGACTCCGACAGGGGGCTTCCTACCAGCAATACTTC.